One sample yielded the 29 T cell receptor beta chains listed below, sequenced in a study of neurological immune-mediated disorders. Each CDR3 protein gets one entry after TCRdb re-called the 5' RACE reads with MiXCR. The table lists tens of thousands of distinct CDR3 sequences, approximately 10% of them singletons. Material for sequencing was CD4+ T cells from blood. These receptor sequences come from a woman aged 30 to 39 with HTLV-1-associated myelopathy (HAM/TSP).

This clonotype was seen many times. The chain links TRBV3-1 to TRBJ1-1, with D possibly matching TRBD1 (6 bases). The CDR3 runs to 14 residues. Germline-derived CDR1 and CDR2 are LGHDT and YNNKEL (reference sequence). Trimming pared 4 bases from V and 11 bases from J, leaving 20 bases between. This chain's CDR3 is CASSRLQGSRGAFF. CDR3 DNA sequence: TGTGCCAGCAGCCGATTACAGGGCTCCCGAGGGGCTTTCTTT.

Judged by abundance, this clonotype is medium-sized (0.01 to 0.1%). The chain is built from TRBV11-2 and TRBJ2-7; D unclear. Germline-derived CDR1 and CDR2 are SGHAT and FQNNGV. The CDR3 length is 14 residues. Trimming shortened V by 3 bases and J by 7 bases, and 16 bases separated the two germline ends. CDR3 loop: CASSFNEGQGEQYF. CDR3 DNA sequence: TGTGCCAGCAGCTTCAATGAAGGCCAAGGAGAGCAGTACTTC.

There are many counts of this clonotype. J is TRBJ1-2 and V is TRBV20-1, with D uncertain. Germline values: CDR1 DFQATT, CDR2 SNEGSKA (reference sequence). The CDR3 is 11 residues long. Trimming cost V 5 bases and J 8 bases, with 12 bases left between them. CDR3 sequence (DNA): TGCAGTGCTCTCAAGGGAAAAGGCTACACCTTC. The encoded protein is CSALKGKGYTF.

There are many counts of this clonotype. The chain employs TRBV3-1 and TRBJ2-1; TRBD1 matches 8 bases. J lost 8 bases, V lost 0 bases, and 6 bases had no gene match. Germline V lookup: CDR1 LGHDT, CDR2 YNNKEL (reference sequence). This CDR3 spans 15 amino acids. Here the CDR3 reads CASSQDGTGIHEQFF. The CDR3 DNA follows: TGTGCCAGCAGCCAAGATGGGACAGGAATTCATGAGCAGTTCTTC.

About this clonotype: An end of the junction differs from the germline gene, which may be a read error. This chain joins TRBV20-1 and TRBJ2-3, with D perhaps given as TRBD1 or TRBD2 (5 bases each). CDR1 is DFQATT and CDR2 is SNEGSKA in the germline V gene (reference sequence). The CDR3 covers 16 residues. The CDR3 protein is CSASPSGGASTYTQYF. CDR3 nucleotide sequence: TGCAGTGCTAGTCCGAGCGGTGGGGCATCCACATATACTCAGTATTTT.

This clonotype was seen ten or more times. The rearrangement uses TRBV5-1 and TRBJ2-3; 10 nucleotides match TRBD1. The V segment lost 4 bases and the J segment 2 bases; nucleotides outside the gene matches: 7. The CDR3 has 16 residues. The germline V gene encodes CDR1 SGHRS and CDR2 YFSETQ. CDR3 protein: CASSKTGGSYTDTQYF. Written as DNA, the CDR3 is TGCGCCAGCAGCAAGACAGGGGGCTCATACACAGATACGCAGTATTTT.

This clonotype was recorded many times. The chain couples TRBV7-2 to TRBJ1-6, with D hard to call. The V end lost 3 bases, the J end lost 10 bases, and 13 bases lay between the germline ends. Germline loops: CDR1 SGHTA, CDR2 FQGNSA. The CDR3 is made up of 14 amino acids. CDR3 sequence reads: CASSFDTRRSPLHF. The CDR3 bases are TGTGCCAGCAGCTTTGACACAAGGCGCTCACCCCTCCACTTT.

This clonotype came up many times. The chain joins TRBV5-5 to TRBJ1-1; D unclear. V lost 3 bases and J 1 base, leaving 13 bases between the germline ends. Germline-derived CDR1 and CDR2 are SGHKS and YYEKEE (reference sequence). The CDR3 is 15 amino acids. In nucleotides, the CDR3 is TGTGCCAGCAGCTCACAGCCCATTGAGAACACTGAAGCTTTCTTT. Protein sequence: CASSSQPIENTEAFF. The complete variable domain, with remaining parts taken from reference TRBV5-5 and TRBJ1-1, reads DAGVTQSPTHLIKTRGQQVTLRCSPISGHKSVSWYQQVLGQGPQFIFQYYEKEERGRGNFPDRFSARQFPNYSSELNVNALLLGDSALYLCASSSQPIENTEAFFGQGTRLTVV.

This clonotype was seen only a few times. The chain has TRBV30 and TRBJ2-6; possible D gene TRBD2, 5 bases. V lost 1 base, J lost 0 bases, and 7 bases lay in between. Looked up from germline, CDR1 is GTSNPN and CDR2 is SVGIG (reference sequence). The CDR3 has 15 amino acids. CDR3 protein: CAWSDTSSGANVLTF. DNA for the CDR3: TGTGCCTGGAGTGATACTAGCTCTGGGGCCAACGTCCTGACTTTC.

This clonotype was detected many times. The V and J genes are TRBV9 and TRBJ2-3, with D maybe TRBD2 (6 bases). There are 16 residues in the CDR3. V lost 0 bases, J lost 5 bases, and 16 bases lay in between. Germline V gene sequence: CDR1 SGDLS, CDR2 YYNGEE. The chain's CDR3 is CASSVVYGGGKDTQYF. DNA for the CDR3: TGTGCCAGCAGCGTAGTGTACGGGGGAGGAAAAGATACGCAGTATTTT.

At least ten counts were recorded for this clonotype. J is TRBJ1-4 and V is TRBV5-5; 10 bases line up with TRBD1. V lost 3 bases and J lost 1; bases outside the gene matches: 0. Germline CDR1 and CDR2: SGHKS and YYEKEE (reference sequence). The CDR3 sequence is 15 residues long. The CDR3 DNA follows: TGTGCCAGCAGCTGGGACAGGGGAACTAATGAAAAACTGTTTTTT. As protein: CASSWDRGTNEKLFF.

This clonotype was recorded at least ten times. The rearrangement uses TRBV20-1 and TRBJ1-3, with no clear D. The CDR3 runs 12 residues. The germline gives CDR1 DFQATT, CDR2 SNEGSKA (reference sequence). Trimming stripped 3 bases from V and 1 base from J, with 4 bases between. The CDR3: CSARLSGNTIYF. CDR3 bases: TGCAGTGCTAGGTTATCTGGAAACACCATATATTTT.

This clonotype was seen at least ten times. The chain carries TRBV18 and TRBJ2-3, with 10 bases that match TRBD2. The CDR3 has 19 residues. Germline CDR1 and CDR2: KGHSH and LQKENI. J was trimmed by 0 bases and V by 5 bases; bases with no gene match: 14. Here the CDR3 DNA reads TGTGCCAGCTCAGCTCTTCTAGCGGGGGCCCAGACTAGCACAGATACGCAGTATTTT. Its protein product is CASSALLAGAQTSTDTQYF.

This clonotype was detected ten times or more. The rearrangement links TRBV5-1 to TRBJ2-3; D might be TRBD1 (7 bases). The CDR3 runs 16 residues. The germline V gene has CDR1 SGHRS and CDR2 YFSETQ. V was clipped by 4 bases and J by 0 bases, with 15 bases between them. The DNA of the CDR3 is TGCGCCAGCAGCGGCGGGGACAGACCTAGCACAGATACGCAGTATTTT. This translates into CASSGGDRPSTDTQYF.

This clonotype was found many times. The chain couples TRBV7-9 to TRBJ2-1; 10 bases fit TRBD2. The CDR3 contains 16 residues. V dropped 5 bases and J dropped 9; count of bases not matched to a gene: 13. Germline CDR1 SEHNR, CDR2 FQNEAQ (reference sequence). CDR3 coding DNA: TGTGCCAGCAGCCGAAGCGGGGGGGCCTGGGTTGGTGAGCAGTTCTTC. This translates into CASSRSGGAWVGEQFF.

This clonotype showed up many times. The gene calls are TRBV24-1 and TRBJ2-7; tentatively, D is TRBD2 (5 bases). Germline CDR1 is KGHDR and CDR2 is SFDVKD. Trimming pared 4 bases from V and 5 bases from J, leaving 5 bases between. The CDR3 length is 11 residues. The CDR3 is CATSDGNEQYF. The CDR3, as DNA: TGTGCCACCAGTGACGGGAACGAGCAGTACTTC.

Points on this clonotype: A read error may produce the germline difference seen at one junction end. The chain carries TRBV29-1 and TRBJ1-1; D call uncertain. This CDR3 is built from 12 residues. Germline V gives CDR1 SQVTM, CDR2 ANQGSEA. CDR3 residues: CSGKGANTEALF. CDR3 sequence (DNA): TGCAGCGGAAAAGGTGCAAACACTGAAGCTTTATTT.

This clonotype was seen ten or more times. The chain couples TRBV4-2 to TRBJ1-4; D gene ambiguous. Germline lookup yields CDR1 LGHNA and CDR2 YNFKEQ. CDR3 length: 15 amino acids. The germline V and J ends were trimmed by 0 bases and 0 bases, with 5 bases remaining between them. The CDR3 reads CASSQEDATNEKLFF. DNA for the CDR3: TGTGCCAGCAGCCAAGAGGACGCAACTAATGAAAAACTGTTTTTT.

This clonotype was seen at least ten times. This chain links TRBV6-6 with TRBJ1-6; 9 bases align to TRBD1. The CDR3 has 18 residues. Germline CDR1 is MNHNY and CDR2 is SVGAGI (reference sequence). V trimming: 2 bases; J trimming: 6 bases; junction bases outside the gene matches: 11. The CDR3 loop is CASSYGQGFGLSNSPLHF. The CDR3 nucleotides are TGTGCCAGCAGTTACGGACAGGGGTTCGGACTATCTAATTCACCCCTCCACTTT.

At least ten counts were recorded for this clonotype. This chain joins TRBV5-1 and TRBJ2-1; D is possibly TRBD2 (5 bases). The CDR3 length is 14 residues. Looked up from germline, CDR1 is SGHRS and CDR2 is YFSETQ. V was cut by 2 bases and J by 8 bases, with 14 bases left in between. Written as DNA, the CDR3 is TGCGCCAGCAGCTTACGGCCTAGCCAGGATGAGCAGTTCTTC. Translation gives CASSLRPSQDEQFF.

This clonotype was picked up many times. The V and J genes are TRBV5-1 and TRBJ2-2; 8 nucleotides agree with TRBD1. The CDR3 sequence is 15 residues long. V was clipped by 4 bases and J by 4 bases; unmatched bases: 6. The germline V gene encodes CDR1 SGHRS and CDR2 YFSETQ. CDR3: CASSQGQGSTGELFF. The CDR3 bases are TGCGCCAGCAGCCAAGGACAGGGTAGCACCGGGGAGCTGTTTTTT.

In its sample, this clonotype was seen many times. This chain joins TRBV20-1 and TRBJ1-2, with TRBD1 matching 10 bases. V shed 0 bases, J shed 8 bases, and the junction held 3 bases outside the gene matches. The CDR3 has 13 amino acids. Germline V CDR1 and CDR2: DFQATT, SNEGSKA (reference sequence). The CDR3: CSARDWDRGGYTF. The DNA of the CDR3 is TGCAGTGCTAGAGACTGGGACAGGGGAGGCTACACCTTC.

This clonotype was seen repeatedly, ten times or more. The gene calls are TRBV12-3 or TRBV12-4 and TRBJ1-1; D is undetermined. This CDR3 has 13 residues. The V and J ends lost 3 bases and 1 base respectively, with 6 bases between them. The CDR3 loop reads CASSLSGNTEAFF. For the CDR3, the DNA is TGTGCCAGCAGTTTGTCTGGGAACACTGAAGCTTTCTTT.

This chain uses TRBV7-3 with TRBJ2-2, with D hard to call. The CDR3 is made up of 14 amino acids. The V gene's germline CDR1 is SGHTA and CDR2 FQGTGA. Between the trimmed V and J ends, which lost 5 bases and 7 bases, there was a span of 14 bases. The chain's CDR3 is CASSPGPPGGELFF. The CDR3 nucleotides read TGTGCCAGCAGCCCTGGACCGCCGGGCGGGGAGCTGTTTTTT.

This clonotype was found many times. This sequence joins TRBV29-1 and TRBJ2-7; TRBD1 might be the D (5 bases). CDR1 and CDR2 from the germline V gene are SQVTM and ANQGSEA. This CDR3 region has 14 residues. With 6 bases removed from V and 2 bases from J, the gap between germline ends came to 17 bases. The chain's CDR3 is CSVTTTAFPYEQYF. The CDR3 DNA sequence: TGCAGCGTGACAACGACAGCATTTCCCTACGAGCAGTACTTC.

Ten or more counts support this clonotype. The chain links TRBV6-2 or TRBV6-3 to TRBJ1-5; TRBD1 matches 9 bases. The CDR3 has 20 amino acids. Germline trimming cut 5 bases from V and 0 bases from J; bases unmatched to any gene: 17. Per the germline V gene, CDR1 is MNHEY and CDR2 is SVGEGT. The CDR3 DNA reads as TGTGCCAGCAGTCGACAGGGGGACACCGTCAGCCGGGGTAGCAATCAGCCCCAGCATTTT. Translated, it gives CASSRQGDTVSRGSNQPQHF.

This clonotype was picked up many times. The rearrangement joins TRBV4-2 to TRBJ1-6; D is unclear. The CDR3 is 17 amino acids. Trimming took 1 base from V and 6 from J, leaving 16 bases between them. Germline CDR1 reads LGHNA; CDR2 reads YNFKEQ. This chain's CDR3 is CASSQGTLTDGNSPLHF. The CDR3 DNA follows: TGTGCCAGCAGCCAAGGAACTCTAACAGACGGTAATTCACCCCTCCACTTT.

This chain links TRBV6-5 with TRBJ2-7; 8 positions agree with TRBD2. CDR3 size: 15 residues. Germline V gene data show CDR1 as MNHEY and CDR2 as SVGAGI. With 4 bases clipped from V and 0 bases from J, the junction kept 5 bases outside the gene matches. CDR3 nucleotide sequence: TGTGCCAGCAGTTTAACCGGGACTAGCTCCTACGAGCAGTACTTC. Translating it yields CASSLTGTSSYEQYF.

By its share, this clonotype is medium-sized. The chain recombines TRBV7-2 with TRBJ2-5; D is perhaps TRBD1 or TRBD2 (7 bases each). Trimming removed 3 bases from V and 2 bases from J, with 16 bases in between. Germline lookup yields CDR1 SGHTA and CDR2 FQGNSA. CDR3 length equals 16 residues. CDR3 amino acids: CASSFRAGGGQETQYF. The DNA for the CDR3 is TGTGCCAGCAGCTTTCGGGCAGGGGGGGGACAAGAGACCCAGTACTTC.